One sample yielded the 15 T cell receptor beta chains listed below, sequenced in a study of shared clonotypes between healthy human individuals. Assay: immunoSEQ multiplex PCR; the TCRdb copy retains only in-frame clones and omits some. The sample contains fewer than 850,000 clones, around 91% of which appear only once. The sample consisted of memory CD8+ T cells from PBMCs. Stated subset: CD45RO+ cells pooled with CCR7-negative TemRA cells. These TCRs come from a young man in good health. Some clones in this sample may be carry-over from other donors' samples.

J is TRBJ1-2 and V is TRBV5-4; TRBD1 agrees at 8 bases. Germline CDR1 reads SGHNT; CDR2 reads YYREEE (reference sequence). With V trimmed by 4 bases and J by 4 bases, 3 bases remained unmatched. This CDR3 region has 13 residues. In DNA form, the CDR3 reads TGTGCCAGCAGCCGGGACAGGAGCTATGGCTACACCTTC. This encodes CASSRDRSYGYTF.

Concerning this clone: This specimen includes other DNA sequences encoding the same CDR3. The V and J genes are TRBV19 and TRBJ1-5; no clear D. The CDR3 covers 15 residues. Trimming left V 3 bases short and J 0 bases short, with 9 bases between. Germline lookup yields CDR1 LNHDA and CDR2 SQIVND (reference sequence). CDR3 amino acids: CASSIDGDSNQPQHF. CDR3 DNA sequence: TGTGCCAGTAGTATTGACGGAGATAGCAATCAGCCCCAGCATTTT.

This clone is a singleton in its sample. The chain links TRBV7-9 to TRBJ2-1; the match to TRBD2 covers 11 bases. The CDR3 is 17 residues long. In germline, CDR1 is SEHNR, CDR2 FQNEAQ (reference sequence). V lost 4 bases to trimming and J lost 0 bases; unmatched junction nucleotides: 5. Written as DNA, the CDR3 is TGTGCCAGCAGCTCCCCTAGCGGGAGGAGCTCCTACAATGAGCAGTTCTTC. Protein sequence: CASSSPSGRSSYNEQFF.

This clone appeared a single time. The chain couples TRBV10-3 to TRBJ2-7, with 14 positions matching TRBD2. Looked up from germline, CDR1 is ENHRY and CDR2 is SYGVKD. This CDR3 is built from 18 residues. Unmatched junction bases numbered 14, after V lost 3 bases and J lost 7 bases. DNA for the CDR3: TGTGCCATCAGTGAAATAGAGATGCCGGGACTAGCGGGAGATGAGCAGTACTTC. Encoded protein: CAISEIEMPGLAGDEQYF.

This chain links TRBV7-9 with TRBJ1-2; D not resolved. V was clipped by 0 bases and J by 3 bases, with 17 bases between them. Germline V gene data show CDR1 as SEHNR and CDR2 as FQNEAQ (reference sequence). The CDR3 runs to 17 residues. The CDR3 is CASSLATPLSGDYGYTF. Written as DNA, the CDR3 is TGTGCCAGCAGCTTAGCGACACCCTTGTCTGGCGACTATGGCTACACCTTC.

This chain joins TRBV27 and TRBJ2-7; 13 positions match TRBD2. V was clipped by 4 bases and J by 3 bases; unmatched bases: 12. The CDR3 covers 18 residues. Per germline, CDR1 MNHEY and CDR2 SMNVEV (reference sequence). In DNA form, the CDR3 reads TGTGCCAGCAGTTCCTCGGGACTAGCGGGGCCCTTTTACTACGAGCAGTACTTC. This translates into CASSSSGLAGPFYYEQYF.

The J gene is TRBJ2-1, the V gene TRBV15; 10 bases line up with TRBD2. The germline gives CDR1 LNHNV, CDR2 YYDKDF (reference sequence). This CDR3 contains 16 residues. V gave up 1 base and J gave up 8 bases; unmatched junction bases: 8. The CDR3, as DNA: TGTGCCACCAGCAGAGGACAGCGGGAGGGATACCATGAGCAGTTCTTC. Translated, it gives CATSRGQREGYHEQFF.

The rearrangement uses TRBV4-1 and TRBJ2-7; 8 bases are a match to TRBD1. CDR3 length equals 16 residues. V lost 4 bases, J lost 1 base, and 9 bases stayed unmatched. Germline CDR1 is MGHRA and CDR2 is YSYEKL. CDR3 in DNA: TGCGCCAGCAGCCTCGACACCGGGACAGGTTCCTACGAGCAGTACTTC. Translated, it gives CASSLDTGTGSYEQYF.

This clone was recorded many times. At the DNA level, this CDR3 is encoded by other sequences in the same sample as well. The DNA for the CDR3 is TGTGCCAGCTGCACGAAAGGACATTACACAGATACGCAGTATTTT. Translated: CASCTKGHYTDTQYF. The V call is TRBV2, the J call TRBJ2-3; D is perhaps TRBD1 (5 bases). Deletions cut 8 bases from V and 2 bases from J, with 17 bases between. Germline CDR1 SNHLY, CDR2 FYNNEI. The CDR3 covers 15 residues.

The V and J genes are TRBV14 and TRBJ2-3; 7 bases agree with TRBD2. The V gene end was trimmed by 4 bases and the J gene end by 2 bases; junction bases not matched to a gene: 3. Per germline, CDR1 SGHDN and CDR2 FVKESK. The CDR3 contains 14 residues. CDR3 in amino acids: CASSPWDYTDTQYF. The CDR3 DNA sequence: TGTGCCAGCAGCCCCTGGGACTACACAGATACGCAGTATTTT.

The V gene is TRBV9, the J gene TRBJ2-1; 11 bases map to TRBD2. Germline-derived CDR1 and CDR2 are SGDLS and YYNGEE. Trimming at V came to 3 bases and at J to 5 bases, leaving 4 bases not matched to a gene. There are 15 residues in the CDR3. The CDR3 bases are TGTGCCAGCAGCGGAGGGACTAGCGGACACAATGAGCAGTTCTTC. Translating gives CASSGGTSGHNEQFF.

J is TRBJ1-1 and V is TRBV9; the match to TRBD1 covers 7 bases. With V trimmed by 5 bases and J by 1 base, 5 bases remained unmatched. This CDR3 has 14 amino acids. Germline CDR1 and CDR2: SGDLS and YYNGEE. The CDR3 DNA follows: TGTGCCAGCAGTCAAGGGGGCCGGAACACTGAAGCTTTCTTT. It codes for CASSQGGRNTEAFF.

This chain connects TRBV10-3 to TRBJ2-5, with D hard to call. The J call is uncertain, as TRBJ2-7 better fits the DNA end. CDR1 is ENHRY, CDR2 SYGVKD, per germline. The CDR3 length is 13 residues. The CDR3 DNA reads as TGTGCCATCAGTGAAGGCGGCTTAAACGAGCAGTACTTC. Its translation is CAISEGGLNEQYF.

This chain joins TRBV5-1 and TRBJ2-3; TRBD2 agrees at 13 bases. The CDR3 contains 19 residues. V shed 7 bases and J 0 bases; nucleotides not matched to a gene: 14. Germline V gives CDR1 SGHRS, CDR2 YFSETQ. The CDR3 region has the DNA TGCGCCAGCCCCGCGGGCGGGACTAGCGGGAATCCTAGCACAGATACGCAGTATTTT. Translated: CASPAGGTSGNPSTDTQYF.

The CDR3 sequence is CASSSPTGRWFF. The CDR3 region has the DNA TGTGCCAGCAGCTCACCGACAGGCAGGTGGTTCTTC. J is TRBJ2-1 and V is TRBV7-9; a weak D match, TRBD1 (6 bases). The CDR3 totals 12 residues. Germline V lookup: CDR1 SEHNR, CDR2 FQNEAQ (reference sequence). The V end was cut by 4 bases, the J end by 15 bases, with 16 bases between. Using reference TRBV7-9 and TRBJ2-1 for the parts outside the CDR3, the full variable domain is DTGVSQNPRHKITKRGQNVTFRCDPISEHNRLYWYRQTLGQGPEFLTYFQNEAQLEKSRLLSDRFSAERPKGSFSTLEIQRTEQGDSAMYLCASSSPTGRWFFGPGTRLTVL.